This TCR beta chain derives from a study of blood T cell repertoires in COVID-19. Background on the study: The United States, Italy and Spain were the sources of the acute and convalescent COVID-19 samples.

This CDR3 is built from 20 residues. Trimming took 6 bases from V and 4 from J; bases not matched to a gene: 23. Germline V gives CDR1 LGHDT, CDR2 YNNKEL (reference sequence). Per the original methods: Amplified reference gene primers provided the basis for estimating nucleated cell counts. Here immunoSEQ multiplex PCR was the method, and the copy in TCRdb shows in-frame clones only, minus some. V, J and clone size derive from that table, while D and trimming were established from the DNA sequence. The top ten hold 5.2% of the sample, which has 150,000 or so clones, approximately 88% seen once. This chain connects TRBV3-1 (or the pseudogene TRBV3-2) to TRBJ2-5; 10 positions agree with TRBD2. The TCR comes from a man aged 65-85 years who had been exposed to COVID-19. Sequenced sample: PBMCs or T cells enriched from blood (not recorded which). In nucleotides, the CDR3 is TGTGCCAGCAGTTGCAGGACTTGCGTTGCGGCTAGCGGGAGCAGAGAGACCCAGTACTTC. Translating gives CASSCRTCVAASGSRETQYF.